The entry that follows covers one TCR beta chain sequence. Antigen: not known. The CDR3 runs to 14 residues. The germline CDR1 and CDR2 sequences are SNHLY and FYNNEI. The ends were cut back, 4 bases at V and 0 bases at J, with 6 bases in the middle. These data come from a study of cytomegalovirus exposure and HLA in healthy donors. Study-wide results and caveats: A later look showed TCR association rates differing by HLA locus, highest for DRB1 and lowest for HLA-C. A previous analysis found most TCR beta V segments productive roughly 87% or roughly 30% of the time. Diagnosis of cytomegalovirus status made by the classifier reportedly showed high specificity and sensitivity. It was reported that TCR beta sequences correctly inferred the HLA-A and HLA-B alleles for most subjects.

The PCR made use of 60 Vbeta and 13 Jbeta primers. Assay: immunoSEQ multiplex PCR; the TCRdb copy retains only in-frame clones and omits some. This sample yields under 150,000 clones, of which 70% to 90% are seen a single time; around 1.7% belongs to the top ten. Sequenced input: PBMCs. The V call is TRBV2, the J call TRBJ2-2; D is unclear. The receptor's source is a boy under 18 in good health and CMV-seronegative. CDR3 DNA sequence: TGTGCCAGCAGTGGTTACACGAACACCGGGGAGCTGTTTTTT. Translating gives CASSGYTNTGELFF.